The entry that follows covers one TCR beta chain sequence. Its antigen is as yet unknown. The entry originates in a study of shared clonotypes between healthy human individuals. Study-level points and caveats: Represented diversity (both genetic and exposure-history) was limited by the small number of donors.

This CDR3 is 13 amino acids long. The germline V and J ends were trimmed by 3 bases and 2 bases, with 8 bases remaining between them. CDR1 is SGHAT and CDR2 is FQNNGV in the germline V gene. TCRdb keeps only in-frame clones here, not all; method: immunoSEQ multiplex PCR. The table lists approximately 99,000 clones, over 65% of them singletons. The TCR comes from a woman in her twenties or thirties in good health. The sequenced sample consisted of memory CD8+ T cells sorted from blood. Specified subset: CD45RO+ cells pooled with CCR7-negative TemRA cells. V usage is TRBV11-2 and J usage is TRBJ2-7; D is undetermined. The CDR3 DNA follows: TGTGCCAGCAGCTTTTTTATAACCTACGAGCAGTACTTC. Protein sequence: CASSFFITYEQYF. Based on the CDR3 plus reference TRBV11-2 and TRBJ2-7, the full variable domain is EAGVAQSPRYKIIEKRQSVAFWCNPISGHATLYWYQQILGQGPKLLIQFQNNGVVDDSQLPKDRFSAERLKGVDSTLKIQPAKLEDSAVYLCASSFFITYEQYFGPGTRLTVT.